Below are 23 T cell receptor beta chains sequenced from a single sample in a study of shared clonotypes between healthy human individuals. Some clones are missing from TCRdb's copy, which holds only in-frame ones; the method was immunoSEQ multiplex PCR. The sample includes approximately 2,200,000 clones, 90% to 95% of them seen just once. Naive CD8 isolation took CD45RO-negative cells positively selected for CCR7 and excluded terminally differentiated effector memory CD45RA+ cells. The sample was naive CD8+ T cells from PBMCs. Receptors originate from a man in his late teens or twenties in good health. Some clones in this sample may be carry-over from other donors' samples.

The rearrangement links TRBV28 to TRBJ2-2, with D perhaps TRBD2 (6 bases). Germline V gives CDR1 MDHEN, CDR2 SYDVKM. CDR3 length equals 12 residues. Trimming cost V 11 bases and J 7 bases, with 14 bases left between them. The CDR3 loop is CALQQAGGELFF. The CDR3 region has the DNA TGTGCCTTACAGCAAGCGGGCGGGGAGCTGTTTTTT.

J is TRBJ2-7 and V is TRBV27; TRBD2 aligns across 14 bases. V gave up 11 bases and J gave up 0 bases; unmatched junction bases: 18. Germline V gene data show CDR1 as MNHEY and CDR2 as SMNVEV (reference sequence). The CDR3 is 19 residues long. CDR3 sequence reads: CASSHPGLAGVALSYEQYF. As DNA, the CDR3 is TGTGCCTCCAGCCATCCGGGACTAGCGGGAGTCGCCCTCTCCTACGAGCAGTACTTC.

A word on this clone: This sample also contains other DNA sequences that code for the same CDR3. This rearrangement joins TRBV4-1 to TRBJ2-7; D is uncertain. The CDR3 runs to 12 residues. V shed 0 bases and J shed 6 bases, with 6 bases lying between them. Per the germline V gene, CDR1 is MGHRA and CDR2 is YSYEKL. DNA for the CDR3: TGCGCCAGCAGCCAAGACTATGGCGAGCAGTACTTC. This sequence encodes CASSQDYGEQYF.

The chain uses TRBV5-1 and TRBJ2-2, with D hard to call. The CDR3 loop spans 14 amino acids. Looked up from germline, CDR1 is SGHRS and CDR2 is YFSETQ. Trimming pared 2 bases from V and 4 bases from J, leaving 9 bases between. The CDR3: CASSLSALTGELFF. The CDR3 DNA is TGCGCCAGCAGCTTATCCGCCCTCACCGGGGAGCTGTTTTTT.

The chain links TRBV10-2 to TRBJ2-5, with 8 bases lining up with TRBD1. With 6 bases clipped from V and 5 bases from J, the junction kept 14 bases outside the gene matches. Germline CDR1 and CDR2: WSHSY and SAAADI. The CDR3 totals 16 residues. CDR3 sequence reads: CASRKGQGRGEETQYF. CDR3 DNA sequence: TGCGCCAGCAGGAAAGGACAGGGAAGGGGGGAGGAGACCCAGTACTTC.

The chain links TRBV27 to TRBJ2-5; 10 bases align to TRBD1. Germline-derived CDR1 and CDR2 are MNHEY and SMNVEV (reference sequence). V shed 7 bases, J shed 5 bases, and the junction held 7 bases outside the gene matches. This CDR3 has 14 amino acids. DNA of the CDR3: TGTGCCAGCAAGGACAGGGGGAGCTGGGAGACCCAGTACTTC. Its protein is CASKDRGSWETQYF.

This chain joins TRBV7-9 and TRBJ1-2; maybe TRBD1 (6 bases). Germline V CDR1 and CDR2: SEHNR, FQNEAQ (reference sequence). V lost 5 bases and J 4 bases, leaving 14 bases between the germline ends. The CDR3 has 14 amino acids. CDR3: CASSDGGPRYGYTF. The CDR3 bases are TGTGCCAGCAGCGACGGGGGCCCTCGCTATGGCTACACCTTC. Complete variable domain (other parts from reference TRBV7-9 and TRBJ1-2): DTGVSQNPRHKITKRGQNVTFRCDPISEHNRLYWYRQTLGQGPEFLTYFQNEAQLEKSRLLSDRFSAERPKGSFSTLEIQRTEQGDSAMYLCASSDGGPRYGYTFGSGTRLTVV.

This chain uses TRBV30 with TRBJ2-2, with D perhaps TRBD1 (5 bases). Trimming removed 4 bases at V and 1 base at J, with 13 bases between. The germline CDR1 and CDR2 sequences are GTSNPN and SVGIG (reference sequence). This CDR3 spans 15 amino acids. The CDR3 DNA reads as TGTGCCTGGAAATTAGACAGCCTGAACACCGGGGAGCTGTTTTTT. Translation: CAWKLDSLNTGELFF. Full variable domain (outside the CDR3, taken from reference TRBV30 and TRBJ2-2): SQTIHQWPATLVQPVGSPLSLECTVEGTSNPNLYWYRQAAGRGLQLLFYSVGIGQISSEVPQNLSASRPQDRQFILSSKKLLLSDSGFYLCAWKLDSLNTGELFFGEGSRLTVL.

V is TRBV13 and J is TRBJ2-3, with 11 bases matching TRBD2. There are 19 residues in the CDR3. Looked up from germline, CDR1 is PRHDT and CDR2 is FYEKMQ (reference sequence). V lost 0 bases to trimming and J lost 1 base; unmatched junction nucleotides: 9. The CDR3 loop reads CASSLGFPSGRTGTDTQYF. The CDR3 nucleotides read TGTGCCAGCAGCTTAGGCTTTCCTAGCGGGAGGACGGGCACAGATACGCAGTATTTT. Complete variable domain (other parts from reference TRBV13 and TRBJ2-3): AAGVIQSPRHLIKEKRETATLKCYPIPRHDTVYWYQQGPGQDPQFLISFYEKMQSDKGSIPDRFSAQQFSDYHSELNMSSLELGDSALYFCASSLGFPSGRTGTDTQYFGPGTRLTVL.

The rearrangement joins TRBV4-1 to TRBJ1-4; the D gene is possibly TRBD1 (5 bases). V gave up 4 bases and J gave up 4 bases, with 22 bases separating them. CDR1 and CDR2 (germline): MGHRA, YSYEKL. The CDR3 runs to 18 residues. CDR3 coding DNA: TGCGCCAGCAGCCCCGGGACGGCCCTCCCCGGCCATAATGAAAAACTGTTTTTT. As protein: CASSPGTALPGHNEKLFF.

This clone was detected once. In DNA, the CDR3 is TGTGCCAGCAGCTTTTACGCTAGCCTTACCGGGGAGCTGTTTTTT. Its translation: CASSFYASLTGELFF. The J gene is TRBJ2-2, the V gene TRBV5-4; a weak D match, TRBD2 (5 bases). This CDR3 is 15 amino acids long. Germline-derived CDR1 and CDR2 are SGHNT and YYREEE (reference sequence). V was pared by 2 bases and J by 5 bases, with 13 bases between.

V is TRBV19 and J is TRBJ1-5; the D is unclear. The length of the CDR3 is 16 residues. V dropped 6 bases and J dropped 0 bases, with 15 bases sitting between them. Germline CDR1 and CDR2: LNHDA and SQIVND (reference sequence). CDR3 coding DNA: TGTGCCAGTAGGATGGGAAGGTATACTAGCAATCAGCCCCAGCATTTT. It encodes CASRMGRYTSNQPQHF.

The rearrangement joins TRBV7-2 to TRBJ2-4; TRBD1 agrees at 12 bases. The J segment lost 8 bases and the V segment lost 4 bases, leaving 12 bases of the junction unmatched. The CDR3 extends over 17 amino acids. In germline, CDR1 is SGHTA, CDR2 FQGNSA. The CDR3 DNA is TGTGCCAGCAGCTCCGCCCCCGGGACAGGGGGCTCGGACATTCAGTACTTC. Its translation is CASSSAPGTGGSDIQYF.

This clone is a singleton in its sample. The chain joins TRBV11-2 to TRBJ1-3; D gene ambiguous. Germline V CDR1 and CDR2: SGHAT, FQNNGV. The CDR3 runs to 14 residues. V dropped 2 bases and J dropped 4 bases, with 9 bases sitting between them. The CDR3 reads CASSLLPGGNTIYF. As DNA, the CDR3 is TGTGCCAGCAGCTTACTCCCCGGGGGAAACACCATATATTTT.

The chain combines TRBV10-1 with TRBJ2-1, with 12 bases identical to TRBD2. With V trimmed by 5 bases and J by 8 bases, 4 bases remained unmatched. This CDR3 has 14 residues. In germline, CDR1 is WNHNN, CDR2 SYGVQD (reference sequence). Here the CDR3 DNA reads TGCGCCAGCAGTCGACTAGCGGGAGCTTATGAGCAGTTCTTC. It translates to CASSRLAGAYEQFF.

CDR3 nucleotides: TGTGCCAGCAGCTCCCAGTCCCGGCACGGAAACACCATATATTTT. Amino acid sequence: CASSSQSRHGNTIYF. The chain is built from TRBV7-6 and TRBJ1-3; D unclear. The V gene's germline CDR1 is SGHVS and CDR2 FNYEAQ. V was clipped by 4 bases and J by 4 bases, with 14 bases between them. The CDR3 is made up of 15 amino acids.

The rearrangement uses TRBV19 and TRBJ2-4, with a possible D match to TRBD2 (6 bases). CDR1 and CDR2 (germline): LNHDA, SQIVND (reference sequence). The CDR3 totals 14 residues. The V gene lost 4 bases and the J gene lost 7 bases, with 14 bases spanning the gap. The CDR3 bases are TGTGCCAGTAGTAAGGGGACGGGACTTAACATTCAGTACTTC. This codes for CASSKGTGLNIQYF.

The count of this clone is one. V gene TRBV19 combines with J gene TRBJ1-3; possible D gene TRBD1, 6 bases. Trimming stripped 7 bases from V and 4 bases from J, with 20 bases between. Germline values: CDR1 LNHDA, CDR2 SQIVND (reference sequence). This CDR3 is 16 amino acids long. In DNA, the CDR3 is TGTGCCAGTAATCGGGTCCCAGGGGCTGGGGGAAACACCATATATTTT. Protein product: CASNRVPGAGGNTIYF.

Note on this clone: Because the CDR3's place on the DNA is in doubt, the DNA is left out and the CDR3 is given as listed by TCRdb. The chain is built from TRBV27 and TRBJ1-4. Germline-derived CDR1 and CDR2 are MNHEY and SMNVEV (reference sequence). The CDR3 length is 15 residues, termini included. The CDR3 sequence is CASSTSVATNEKLFF.

J is TRBJ1-5 and V is TRBV5-5; tentatively, D is TRBD1 (5 bases). The V end lost 0 bases, the J end lost 6 bases, and 10 bases lay between the germline ends. This CDR3 contains 14 residues. From germline, CDR1 is SGHKS and CDR2 YYEKEE (reference sequence). CDR3: CASSLAAGSQPQHF. Here the CDR3 DNA reads TGTGCCAGCAGCTTGGCGGCAGGGAGTCAGCCCCAGCATTTT.

The chain has TRBV2 and TRBJ2-7; D is perhaps TRBD1 (6 bases). CDR1 SNHLY and CDR2 FYNNEI come from the germline V gene. The CDR3 has 13 residues. Trimming stripped 6 bases from V and 1 base from J, with 10 bases between. The DNA for the CDR3 is TGTGCCAGCAGAGGCAGGGGTTCCTACGAGCAGTACTTC. Translated, it gives CASRGRGSYEQYF. Filled out from reference TRBV2 and TRBJ2-7, the complete variable domain reads EPEVTQTPSHQVTQMGQEVILRCVPISNHLYFYWYRQILGQKVEFLVSFYNNEISEKSEIFDDQFSVERPDGSNFTLKIRSTKLEDSAMYFCASRGRGSYEQYFGPGTRLTVT.

V gene TRBV7-9 combines with J gene TRBJ2-1, with 9 nucleotides matching TRBD1. CDR1 and CDR2 from the germline V gene are SEHNR and FQNEAQ (reference sequence). The J segment lost 6 bases and the V segment lost 4 bases, leaving 7 bases of the junction unmatched. The CDR3 has 15 residues. This CDR3 is CASSSGTGSVNEQFF. The CDR3 DNA is TGTGCCAGCAGCTCAGGGACAGGGTCAGTCAATGAGCAGTTCTTC.

The V gene is TRBV9, the J gene TRBJ1-2; 7 bases are shared with TRBD1. Germline assignment: CDR1 SGDLS and CDR2 YYNGEE. The CDR3 is 16 amino acids. The ends lost 10 bases at V and 0 bases at J; junction bases unmatched: 15. In DNA, the CDR3 is TGTGCCTCGTACGGTGGGGGGACAGTCTCTAACTATGGCTACACCTTC. This codes for CASYGGGTVSNYGYTF.